This is a list of T cell receptor beta chains from one sample in a study of cytomegalovirus exposure and HLA in healthy donors. Some clones are missing from TCRdb's copy, which holds only in-frame ones; the method was immunoSEQ multiplex PCR. Of 100,000 to 150,000 clones listed, roughly 77% are singletons. Source material: PBMCs. Every receptor here comes from a man in his late teens or twenties in good health and CMV-seronegative. Both conserved end residues are part of each CDR3. A D gene is named only where the DNA matches it firmly. Only part of the rows carry a size: once, few, many, or a class if the clone is expanded.

v_gene	j_gene	len	abundance	d_gene	CDR3aa	CDR3nt
TRBV5-1	TRBJ2-2	13	-	-	CASSEAATGELFF	TGCGCCAGCAGCGAGGCAGCCACCGGGGAGCTGTTTTTT
TRBV20-1	TRBJ2-7	11	-	-	CSAQGPHEQYF	TGCAGTGCCCAGGGGCCCCACGAGCAGTACTTC
TRBV14	TRBJ2-7	13	-	-	CASSQVSESEQYF	TGTGCCAGCAGCCAGGTTTCGGAGAGCGAGCAGTACTTC
TRBV2	TRBJ2-3	15	-	-	CASSGRTGGQDTQYF	TGTGCCAGCAGTGGACGGACAGGAGGGCAAGATACGCAGTATTTT
TRBV4-3	TRBJ2-7	15	-	TRBD1	CASRPSGTGDYEQYF	TGCGCCAGCAGACCCTCCGGGACAGGCGACTACGAGCAGTACTTC
TRBV15	TRBJ1-4	14	-	-	CATSWGSTNEKPFF	TGTGCCACCAGCTGGGGATCGACTAATGAAAAACCGTTTTTT
TRBV5-1	TRBJ1-1	15	-	TRBD1	CASSTGTGGGTEAFF	TGCGCCAGCAGCACAGGGACAGGGGGCGGCACTGAAGCTTTCTTT
TRBV6-6	TRBJ2-7	15	few	TRBD1	CASSSQSGQSYEQYF	TGTGCCAGCAGTTCGCAATCGGGACAGAGCTACGAGCAGTACTTC
TRBV4-1	TRBJ2-1	14	-	-	CASSQDRSVNEQFF	TGCGCCAGCAGCCAAGATCGTAGCGTCAATGAGCAGTTCTTC
TRBV2	TRBJ1-1	12	-	-	CASGGGLTEAFF	TGTGCCAGCGGTGGGGGCCTCACTGAAGCTTTCTTT
TRBV4-1	TRBJ2-1	15	-	-	CASRNFEGRGNEQFF	TGCGCCAGCCGAAATTTTGAGGGCAGGGGCAATGAGCAGTTCTTC
TRBV6-1	TRBJ2-7	12	-	TRBD2	CASNGGNYEQYF	TGTGCCAGCAACGGGGGGAACTACGAGCAGTACTTC
TRBV27	TRBJ1-6	14	once	TRBD1	CASRSGTGASPLHF	TGTGCCAGCAGGTCCGGGACAGGGGCTTCACCCCTCCACTTT
TRBV7-2	TRBJ2-5	15	few	-	CASSLVWLAQETQYF	TGTGCCAGCAGCTTAGTTTGGCTAGCCCAAGAGACCCAGTACTTC
TRBV27	TRBJ2-1	17	-	TRBD1	CASSSLSQGASYNEQFF	TGTGCCAGCAGTTCCCTTTCACAGGGGGCCTCCTACAATGAGCAGTTCTTC
TRBV7-7	TRBJ2-3	18	-	TRBD2	CASSPPTSWRGVRDTQYF	TGTGCCAGCAGCCCCCCCACTTCGTGGCGGGGGGTTCGAGATACGCAGTATTTT
TRBV18	TRBJ2-1	15	-	-	CASSDVVSSYNEQFF	TGTGCCAGCTCTGATGTCGTGAGCTCCTACAATGAGCAGTTCTTC
TRBV5-1	TRBJ2-7	15	few	TRBD2	CASSLTGTRAYEQYF	TGCGCCAGCAGCTTGACCGGGACTAGAGCCTACGAGCAGTACTTC
TRBV5-1	TRBJ2-5	18	-	TRBD2	CASSPRGTSGGDQETQYF	TGCGCCAGCAGCCCCCGAGGGACTAGCGGGGGTGACCAAGAGACCCAGTACTTC
TRBV15	TRBJ2-3	14	-	TRBD1	CATSGQGSKDTQYF	TGTGCCACCAGCGGACAGGGTTCAAAAGATACGCAGTATTTT
TRBV6-1	TRBJ1-5	15	few	-	CASNFGWGGNQPQHF	TGTGCCAGTAATTTTGGTTGGGGAGGCAATCAGCCCCAGCATTTT
TRBV9	TRBJ1-1	14	-	TRBD1	CASSSTGVGTEAFF	TGTGCCAGCAGCTCCACAGGGGTGGGCACTGAAGCTTTCTTT
TRBV5-4	TRBJ2-1	15	-	TRBD2	CASRGRRGTYNEQFF	TGTGCCAGCAGGGGCCGGCGGGGGACCTACAATGAGCAGTTCTTC
TRBV27	TRBJ1-2	14	-	TRBD1	CASSFNRGSYGYTF	TGTGCCAGCAGTTTCAACAGGGGAAGCTATGGCTACACCTTC
TRBV28	TRBJ1-5	14	-	-	CASSLYQGNQPQHF	TGTGCCAGCAGTTTATATCAGGGCAATCAGCCCCAGCATTTT
TRBV10-1	TRBJ2-2	14	-	-	CASSISRWSGELFF	TGCGCCAGCTCCATCTCTCGGTGGTCAGGGGAGCTGTTTTTT
TRBV11-2	TRBJ1-6	15	-	-	CASSLRVVDNSPLHF	TGTGCCAGCAGCCTCCGGGTCGTCGATAATTCACCCCTCCACTTT
TRBV6-1	TRBJ1-3	15	-	TRBD1	CASASEGTGANSIYF	TGTGCCAGCGCGAGTGAGGGAACAGGGGCCAATTCCATATATTTT
TRBV6-1	TRBJ1-5	13	few	-	CASSEDRGQPQHF	TGTGCCAGCAGTGAGGACAGAGGACAGCCCCAGCATTTT